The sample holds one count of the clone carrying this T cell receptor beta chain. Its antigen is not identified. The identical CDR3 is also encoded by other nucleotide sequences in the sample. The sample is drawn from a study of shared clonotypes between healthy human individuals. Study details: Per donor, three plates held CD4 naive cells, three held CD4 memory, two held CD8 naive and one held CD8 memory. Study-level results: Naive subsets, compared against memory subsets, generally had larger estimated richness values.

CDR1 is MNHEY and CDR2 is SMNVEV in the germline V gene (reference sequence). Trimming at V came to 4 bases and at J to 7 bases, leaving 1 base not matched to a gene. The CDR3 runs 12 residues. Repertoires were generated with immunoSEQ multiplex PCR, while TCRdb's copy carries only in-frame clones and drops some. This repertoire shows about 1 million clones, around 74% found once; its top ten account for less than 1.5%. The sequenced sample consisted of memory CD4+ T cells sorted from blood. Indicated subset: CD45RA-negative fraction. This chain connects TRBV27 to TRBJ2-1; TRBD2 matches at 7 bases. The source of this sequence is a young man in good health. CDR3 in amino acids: CASSYGGNEQFF. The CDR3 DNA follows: TGTGCCAGCAGTTACGGGGGGAATGAGCAGTTCTTC.